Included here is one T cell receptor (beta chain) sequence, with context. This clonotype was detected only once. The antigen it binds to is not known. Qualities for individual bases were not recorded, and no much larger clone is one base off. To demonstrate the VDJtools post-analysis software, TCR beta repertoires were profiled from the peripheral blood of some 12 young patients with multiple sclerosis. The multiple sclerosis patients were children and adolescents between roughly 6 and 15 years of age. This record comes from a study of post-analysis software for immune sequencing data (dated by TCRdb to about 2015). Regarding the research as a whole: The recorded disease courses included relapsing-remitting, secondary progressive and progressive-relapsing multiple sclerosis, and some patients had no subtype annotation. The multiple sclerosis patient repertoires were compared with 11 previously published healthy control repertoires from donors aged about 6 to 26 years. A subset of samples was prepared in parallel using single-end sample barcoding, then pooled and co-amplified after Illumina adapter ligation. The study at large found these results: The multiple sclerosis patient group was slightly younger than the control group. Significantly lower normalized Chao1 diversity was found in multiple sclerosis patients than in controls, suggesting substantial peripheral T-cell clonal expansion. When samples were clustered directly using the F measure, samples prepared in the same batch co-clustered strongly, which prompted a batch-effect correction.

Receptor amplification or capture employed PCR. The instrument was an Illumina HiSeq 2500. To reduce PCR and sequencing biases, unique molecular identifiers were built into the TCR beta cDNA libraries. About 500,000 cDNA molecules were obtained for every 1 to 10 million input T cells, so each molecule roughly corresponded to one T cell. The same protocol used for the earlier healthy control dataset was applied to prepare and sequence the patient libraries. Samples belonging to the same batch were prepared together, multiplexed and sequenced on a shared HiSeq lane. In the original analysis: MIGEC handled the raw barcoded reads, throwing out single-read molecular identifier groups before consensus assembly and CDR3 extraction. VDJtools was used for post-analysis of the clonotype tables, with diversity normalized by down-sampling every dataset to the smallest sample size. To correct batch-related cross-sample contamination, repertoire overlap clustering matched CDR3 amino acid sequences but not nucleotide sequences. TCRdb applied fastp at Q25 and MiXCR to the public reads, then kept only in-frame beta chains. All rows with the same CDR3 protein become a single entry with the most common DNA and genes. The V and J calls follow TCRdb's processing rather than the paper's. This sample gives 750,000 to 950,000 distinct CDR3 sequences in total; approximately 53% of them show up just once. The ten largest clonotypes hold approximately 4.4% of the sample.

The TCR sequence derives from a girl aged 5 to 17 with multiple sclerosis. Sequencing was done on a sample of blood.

The CDR3 region has the sequence CASSTAPGRPNEKLFF. The sequenced DNA is TGTGCCAGTAGTACCGCGCCGGGACGGCCTAATGAAAAACTGTTTTTT. The rearranged chain carries TRBV19 and TRBJ1-4, with a weak D call of TRBD1 (5 bases match). A distance of 15 bases separates the germline ends of V and J, which lose 4 bases and 3 bases respectively. Taken from cysteine to phenylalanine, the CDR3 has 16 residues. Only the CDR3 part of the read is kept: 48 bases, read in frame from the first base. The germline V gene (reference sequence) specifies LNHDA as CDR1 and SQIVND as CDR2.